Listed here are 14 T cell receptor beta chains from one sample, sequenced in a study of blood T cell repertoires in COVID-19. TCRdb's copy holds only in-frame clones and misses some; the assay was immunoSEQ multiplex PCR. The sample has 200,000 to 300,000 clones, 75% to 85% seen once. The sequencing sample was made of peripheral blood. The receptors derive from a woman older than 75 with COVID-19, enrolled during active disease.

CDR3 region: CASSPRLLYGYTF. The CDR3 DNA follows: TGTGCCAGCAGCCCCAGGCTCTTATATGGCTACACCTTC. The chain uses TRBV3-1 (or the pseudogene TRBV3-2) and TRBJ1-2; no firm D call. The V end lost 4 bases, the J end lost 5 bases, and 11 bases lay between the germline ends. The CDR3 has 13 residues. Germline V gene sequence: CDR1 LGHDT, CDR2 YNNKEL (reference sequence).

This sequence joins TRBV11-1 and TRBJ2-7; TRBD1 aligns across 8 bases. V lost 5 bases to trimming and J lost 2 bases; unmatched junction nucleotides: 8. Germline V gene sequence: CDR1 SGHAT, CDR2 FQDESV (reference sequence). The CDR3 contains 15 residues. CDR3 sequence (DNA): TGTGCCAGCAGCGCTGGACAGGGTGCCACCTACGAGCAGTACTTC. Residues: CASSAGQGATYEQYF.

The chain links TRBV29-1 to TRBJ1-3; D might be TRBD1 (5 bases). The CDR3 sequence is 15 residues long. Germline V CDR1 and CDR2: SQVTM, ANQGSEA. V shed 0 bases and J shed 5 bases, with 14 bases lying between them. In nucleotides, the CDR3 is TGCAGCGTTGAAGATCTCTCCGGGGGTAGAAACACCATATATTTT. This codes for CSVEDLSGGRNTIYF. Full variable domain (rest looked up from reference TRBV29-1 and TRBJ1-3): SAVISQKPSRDICQRGTSLTIQCQVDSQVTMMFWYRQQPGQSLTLIATANQGSEATYESGFVIDKFPISRPNLTFSTLTVSNMSPEDSSIYLCSVEDLSGGRNTIYFGEGSWLTVV.

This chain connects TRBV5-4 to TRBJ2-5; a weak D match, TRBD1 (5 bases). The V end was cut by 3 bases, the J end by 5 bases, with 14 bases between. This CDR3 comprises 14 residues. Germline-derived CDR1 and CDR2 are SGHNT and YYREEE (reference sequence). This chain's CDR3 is CASSSGHERETQYF. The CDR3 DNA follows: TGTGCCAGCAGCTCCGGACACGAACGGGAGACCCAGTACTTC. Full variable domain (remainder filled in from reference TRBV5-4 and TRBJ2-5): ETGVTQSPTHLIKTRGQQVTLRCSSQSGHNTVSWYQQALGQGPQFIFQYYREEENGRGNFPPRFSGLQFPNYSSELNVNALELDDSALYLCASSSGHERETQYFGPGTRLLVL.

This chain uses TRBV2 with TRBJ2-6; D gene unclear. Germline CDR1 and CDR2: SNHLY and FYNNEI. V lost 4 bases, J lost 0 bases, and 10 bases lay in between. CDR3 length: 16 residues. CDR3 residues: CASSARGTSGANVLTF. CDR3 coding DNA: TGTGCCAGCAGTGCGAGAGGAACCTCTGGGGCCAACGTCCTGACTTTC.

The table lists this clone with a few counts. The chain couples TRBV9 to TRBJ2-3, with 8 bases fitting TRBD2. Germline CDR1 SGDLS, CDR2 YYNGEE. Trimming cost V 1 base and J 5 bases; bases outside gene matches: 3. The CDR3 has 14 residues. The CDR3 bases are TGTGCCAGCAGCGTAAGCGGGAGTGGAGATACGCAGTATTTT. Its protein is CASSVSGSGDTQYF.

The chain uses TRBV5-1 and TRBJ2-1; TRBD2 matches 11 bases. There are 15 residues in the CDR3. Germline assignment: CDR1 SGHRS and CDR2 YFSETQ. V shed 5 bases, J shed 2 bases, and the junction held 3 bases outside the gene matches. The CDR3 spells CASRALAGAYNEQFF. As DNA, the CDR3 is TGCGCCAGCAGGGCACTAGCGGGGGCCTACAATGAGCAGTTCTTC.

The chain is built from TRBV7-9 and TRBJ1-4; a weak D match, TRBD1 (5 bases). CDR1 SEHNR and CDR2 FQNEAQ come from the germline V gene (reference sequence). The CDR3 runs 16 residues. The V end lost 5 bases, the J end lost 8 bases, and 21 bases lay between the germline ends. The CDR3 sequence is CASSPGGGVINEKLFF. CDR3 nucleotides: TGTGCCAGCAGCCCAGGAGGAGGGGTGATTAACGAAAAACTGTTTTTT.

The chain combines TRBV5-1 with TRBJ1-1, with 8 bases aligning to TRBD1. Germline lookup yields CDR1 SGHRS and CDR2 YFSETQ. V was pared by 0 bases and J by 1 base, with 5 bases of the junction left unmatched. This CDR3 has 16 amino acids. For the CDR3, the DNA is TGCGCCAGCAGCTTGGCGGTTACAGGGGGGAACACTGAAGCTTTCTTT. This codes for CASSLAVTGGNTEAFF.

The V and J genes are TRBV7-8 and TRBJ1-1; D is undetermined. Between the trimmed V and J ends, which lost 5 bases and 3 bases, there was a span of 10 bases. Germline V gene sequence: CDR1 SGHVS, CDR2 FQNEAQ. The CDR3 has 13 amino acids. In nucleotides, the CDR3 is TGTGCCAGCAGCAGCAGACGGGACACTGAAGCTTTCTTT. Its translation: CASSSRRDTEAFF. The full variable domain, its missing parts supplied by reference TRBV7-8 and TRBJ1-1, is GAGVSQSPRYKVAKRGQDVALRCDPISGHVSLFWYQQALGQGPEFLTYFQNEAQLDKSGLPSDRFFAERPEGSVSTLKIQRTQQEDSAVYLCASSSRRDTEAFFGQGTRLTVV.

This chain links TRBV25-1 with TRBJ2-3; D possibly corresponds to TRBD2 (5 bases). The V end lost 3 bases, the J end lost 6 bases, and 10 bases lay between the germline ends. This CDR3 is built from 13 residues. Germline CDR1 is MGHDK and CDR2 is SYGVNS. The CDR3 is CASSDWRTDTQYF. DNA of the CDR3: TGTGCCAGCAGTGATTGGAGGACGGATACGCAGTATTTT.

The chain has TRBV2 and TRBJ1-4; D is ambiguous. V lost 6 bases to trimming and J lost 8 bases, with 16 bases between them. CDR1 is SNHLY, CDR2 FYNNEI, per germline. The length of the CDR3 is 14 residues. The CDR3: CASSPESVVEKLFF. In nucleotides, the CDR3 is TGTGCCAGCAGCCCCGAATCAGTTGTGGAAAAACTGTTTTTT.

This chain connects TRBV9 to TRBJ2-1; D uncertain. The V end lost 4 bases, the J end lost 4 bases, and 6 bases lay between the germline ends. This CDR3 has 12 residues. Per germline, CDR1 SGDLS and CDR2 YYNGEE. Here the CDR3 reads CASSPNYNEQFF. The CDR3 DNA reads TGTGCCAGCAGCCCAAATTACAATGAGCAGTTCTTC.

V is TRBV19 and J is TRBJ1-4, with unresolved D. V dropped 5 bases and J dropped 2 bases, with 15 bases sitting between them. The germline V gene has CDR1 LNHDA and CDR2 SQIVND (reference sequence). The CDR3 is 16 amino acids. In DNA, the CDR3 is TGTGCCAGTAGTGTTTTTGCGAGGAGTACTAATGAAAAACTGTTTTTT. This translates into CASSVFARSTNEKLFF.